A single sample is the source of the 17 T cell receptor beta chains below, sequenced in a study of blood T cell repertoires in COVID-19. Sequencing was performed with immunoSEQ multiplex PCR; in TCRdb, only in-frame clones are kept and a portion is missing. The sample shows 70,000 to 90,000 clones, 79% of them seen only once. The sequencing input was peripheral blood. These receptors all come from an older man with acute or convalescent COVID-19.

CDR3 bases: TGCGCCAGCAAAACAGGGGGCGGCACTGAAGCTTTCTTT. This gives the protein CASKTGGGTEAFF. This chain joins TRBV5-1 and TRBJ1-1, with TRBD1 identical over 9 bases. With V trimmed by 6 bases and J by 4 bases, 4 bases remained unmatched. The CDR3 spans 13 residues. Germline V lookup: CDR1 SGHRS, CDR2 YFSETQ.

This clone appeared once. The chain is built from TRBV5-1 and TRBJ2-3; 9 bases are a match to TRBD1. V lost 4 bases, J lost 2 bases, and 8 bases stayed unmatched. The CDR3 has 16 amino acids. Germline CDR1 is SGHRS and CDR2 is YFSETQ. The CDR3 DNA follows: TGCGCCAGCAGCATAGGACAGGGGCGGGCCACAGATACGCAGTATTTT. As protein: CASSIGQGRATDTQYF. The variable domain in full, completed from reference TRBV5-1 and TRBJ2-3, reads KAGVTQTPRYLIKTRGQQVTLSCSPISGHRSVSWYQQTPGQGLQFLFEYFSETQRNKGNFPGRFSGRQFSNSRSEMNVSTLELGDSALYLCASSIGQGRATDTQYFGPGTRLTVL.

The rearrangement joins TRBV6-6 to TRBJ1-6, with a possible D match to TRBD1 (5 bases). Germline V CDR1 and CDR2: MNHNY, SVGAGI (reference sequence). V was trimmed by 5 bases and J by 2 bases, leaving 16 bases between them. The CDR3 totals 17 residues. The CDR3 spells CASSPTDTNPYNSPLHF. The DNA of the CDR3 is TGTGCCAGCAGTCCGACGGACACAAATCCCTATAATTCACCCCTCCACTTT.

This clone was counted a few times. The rearrangement links TRBV28 to TRBJ2-1; 14 bases fit TRBD2. CDR1 and CDR2 (germline): MDHEN, SYDVKM. CDR3 length: 17 amino acids. V lost 6 bases, J lost 5 bases, and 9 bases stayed unmatched. The CDR3 here is CASSPWTSGGPNNEQFF. CDR3 in DNA: TGTGCCAGCAGCCCCTGGACTAGCGGGGGGCCAAACAATGAGCAGTTCTTC.

The rearrangement joins TRBV11-1 to TRBJ2-5; 9 nucleotides agree with TRBD1. This CDR3 has 14 amino acids. The V and J ends lost 5 bases and 3 bases, in that order; junction bases with no gene match: 4. CDR1 and CDR2 from the germline V gene are SGHAT and FQDESV (reference sequence). CDR3 nucleotide sequence: TGTGCCAGCAGCCGCCGGACAGGGGAAGAGACCCAGTACTTC. Translation: CASSRRTGEETQYF.

This chain links TRBV3-1 (or the pseudogene TRBV3-2) with TRBJ2-2; 8 bases map to TRBD1. V lost 1 base, J lost 6 bases, and 1 base stayed unmatched. Germline CDR1 LGHDT, CDR2 YNNKEL (reference sequence). The CDR3 is made up of 14 amino acids. The CDR3 reads CASSQARGPGELFF. In DNA, the CDR3 is TGTGCCAGCAGCCAAGCCAGGGGGCCCGGGGAGCTGTTTTTT.

The CDR3: CASSEGQPGSYGYTF. As DNA, the CDR3 is TGTGCCAGCAGTGAGGGACAGCCGGGGAGCTATGGCTACACCTTC. This rearrangement joins TRBV2 to TRBJ1-2; 7 bases agree with TRBD1. This CDR3 comprises 15 residues. With 3 bases clipped from V and 4 bases from J, the junction kept 8 bases outside the gene matches. Looked up from germline, CDR1 is SNHLY and CDR2 is FYNNEI. Based on the CDR3 plus reference TRBV2 and TRBJ1-2, the full variable domain is EPEVTQTPSHQVTQMGQEVILRCVPISNHLYFYWYRQILGQKVEFLVSFYNNEISEKSEIFDDQFSVERPDGSNFTLKIRSTKLEDSAMYFCASSEGQPGSYGYTFGSGTRLTVV.

The genes are TRBV2 and TRBJ2-1, with TRBD2 matching over 11 bases. Germline-derived CDR1 and CDR2 are SNHLY and FYNNEI. With 6 bases clipped from V and 3 bases from J, the junction kept 4 bases outside the gene matches. This CDR3 region has 15 residues. The CDR3 here is CASRGTSGSYNEQFF. CDR3 DNA sequence: TGTGCCAGCAGGGGAACTAGCGGGAGCTACAATGAGCAGTTCTTC.

The chain is built from TRBV5-6 and TRBJ1-5; TRBD1 aligns across 10 bases. Germline V gene data show CDR1 as SGHDT and CDR2 as YYEEEE. V shed 2 bases and J 2 bases; nucleotides not matched to a gene: 13. The CDR3 runs to 19 residues. The CDR3 DNA is TGTGCCAGCAGCTTTTACCGGGACAGGGGCCTTAGAGGCAATCAGCCCCAGCATTTT. It specifies CASSFYRDRGLRGNQPQHF.

The V and J genes are TRBV6-5 and TRBJ2-2; the match to TRBD1 covers 7 bases. Germline V gene data show CDR1 as MNHEY and CDR2 as SVGAGI. The CDR3 covers 14 residues. The ends lost 6 bases at V and 2 bases at J; junction bases unmatched: 3. The CDR3 reads CASRGTDNTGELFF. CDR3 sequence (DNA): TGTGCCAGCAGGGGGACAGATAACACCGGGGAGCTGTTTTTT.

The CDR3 nucleotides read TGTGCCACCAGCAGAGCGGCGGGTCCTAGCACAGATACGCAGTATTTT. It codes for CATSRAAGPSTDTQYF. The rearrangement uses TRBV15 and TRBJ2-3; weak D call: TRBD2 (5 bases). The CDR3 is made up of 16 amino acids. Germline V gives CDR1 LNHNV, CDR2 YYDKDF (reference sequence). V was pared by 1 base and J by 0 bases, with 11 bases between.

In its sample, this clone was seen a few times. The V gene is TRBV2, the J gene TRBJ1-4, with 7 positions matching TRBD1. The germline V gene encodes CDR1 SNHLY and CDR2 FYNNEI. The J segment lost 3 bases and the V segment lost 6 bases, leaving 7 bases of the junction unmatched. CDR3 length equals 15 residues. The CDR3 DNA is TGTGCCAGCAGCAGTACAGGGGACTCTAATGAAAAACTGTTTTTT. Translation: CASSSTGDSNEKLFF.

The chain couples TRBV24-1 to TRBJ2-3; 9 nucleotides match TRBD2. This CDR3 is 16 amino acids long. Trimming took 3 bases from V and 2 from J; bases not matched to a gene: 5. The V gene's germline CDR1 is KGHDR and CDR2 SFDVKD. The CDR3 region has the DNA TGTGCCACCAGTGATGAGACTAGCGGCTACACAGATACGCAGTATTTT. It specifies CATSDETSGYTDTQYF.

V gene TRBV11-3 combines with J gene TRBJ2-7; the D is unclear. Germline CDR1 SGHNT, CDR2 YENEEA. The CDR3 consists of 14 residues. With 6 bases removed from V and 2 bases from J, the gap between germline ends came to 14 bases. The DNA for the CDR3 is TGTGCCAGCAGGGGCCGTGGTCCCCCCTACGAGCAGTACGTC. This codes for CASRGRGPPYEQYV.

The DNA for the CDR3 is TGTGCCAGCAGTTCCGGGTTTGACAATCAGCCCCAGCATTTT. Amino acid sequence: CASSSGFDNQPQHF. The chain employs TRBV2 and TRBJ1-5; D unresolved. The V end was cut by 5 bases, the J end by 3 bases, with 11 bases between. The CDR3 loop spans 14 amino acids. Germline V CDR1 and CDR2: SNHLY, FYNNEI.

CDR3 region: CASIDWGLHQETQYF. DNA for the CDR3: TGTGCCAGCATCGACTGGGGACTGCACCAAGAGACCCAGTACTTC. V is TRBV25-1 and J is TRBJ2-5; possibly TRBD2 for D (6 bases). Trimming stripped 7 bases from V and 0 bases from J, with 15 bases between. Per germline, CDR1 MGHDK and CDR2 SYGVNS. The CDR3 contains 15 residues.

A few counts support this clone. The V and J genes are TRBV4-1 and TRBJ2-1; TRBD2 matches at 9 bases. The CDR3 is 15 residues long. V shed 3 bases and J 8 bases; nucleotides not matched to a gene: 8. Germline V lookup: CDR1 MGHRA, CDR2 YSYEKL. The CDR3 reads CASSHLAGAGDEQFF. The CDR3 DNA is TGCGCCAGCAGCCACTTAGCGGGGGCCGGGGATGAGCAGTTCTTC.